Many counts were recorded for the clone carrying this TCR beta chain. What it binds is unknown. The sample comes from a study of human T cells and chemical hapten exposure. Regarding time point: patch test 3, about 24 weeks after DPC sensitization. This sample's treatment: therapeutic diphenylcyclopropenone sensitization with weekly scalp DPC. Unfractionated whole blood was the source from which total RNA was extracted. Patients had alopecia, were aged 18 to 70, and were not pregnant. Study conclusions and caveats: Against controls, expanded TCRs gave rise to significantly more large CDR3 similarity clusters.

A single record per CDR3 protein comes from TCRdb applying MiXCR to the RACE reads. The sample lists roughly 38,000 distinct CDR3 sequences, over 7.5% occurring once. Germline V CDR1 and CDR2: SQVTM, ANQGSEA. This CDR3 is 12 amino acids long. Trimming took off 7 bases at V and 5 bases at J, with 15 bases between the two ends. This rearrangement joins TRBV29-1 to TRBJ2-7; D gene ambiguous. The sequences come from whole blood, collected in connection with sensitization to the hapten diphenylcyclopropenone (DPC). The clonotype comes from a man aged 50 or older with alopecia areata. Some clones in this sample may be carry-over from other donors' samples. In nucleotides, the CDR3 is TGCAGCGCCATGGGCCAGTTCCACGAGCAGTACTTC. It specifies CSAMGQFHEQYF.